This TCR beta chain appears in the sequencing data of a study of regulatory and conventional T cells in RAG deficiency. For this clone: Its matching antigen is unknown.

Blood CD4+ CD25-high CD127-low regulatory T cells supplied the genomic DNA template. Produced via immunoSEQ multiplex PCR; TCRdb's table is partial and in-frame only. The data show around 10,000 clones, with around 92% seen just once and roughly 1.3% held by the top ten. The CDR3 sequence is 15 residues long. Germline loops: CDR1 SGHAT, CDR2 FQNNGV. The germline V and J ends were trimmed by 8 bases and 3 bases, with 20 bases remaining between them. Whole-study findings and limits: In Omenn syndrome, Treg and Tconv repertoires overlapped >75%. In Omenn syndrome, sorted "Tregs" may be peripherally activated cells.

The sample also formed part of further work on regulatory T cells. Turning to that study: The PCR used 52 TRBV and 13 TRBJ primers.

This TCR derives from a human donor in good health. This chain links TRBV11-2 with TRBJ2-7, with TRBD2 as a possible D gene (6 bases). The specimen sequenced was Tregs sorted from blood. The CDR3 loop is CASRGLLSGSYEQYF. In nucleotides, the CDR3 is TGTGCCAGCCGCGGGCTTCTTAGCGGTAGCTACGAGCAGTACTTC.